This T cell receptor beta chain was sequenced for a study of response to subunit inactivated influenza vaccine. The study, taken as a whole, reports: Each seasonal influenza vaccination, the authors suggested, recruits few new T cells.

Turning to this clonotype: Its antigen remains unidentified.

The CDR3 extends over 14 amino acids. Trimming left V 6 bases short and J 5 bases short, with 19 bases between. Looked up from germline, CDR1 is DFQATT and CDR2 is SNEGSKA (reference sequence). TCRdb recomputed calls from the RT-PCR reads with MiXCR, one row per CDR3 protein. The sample yields hundreds of thousands of distinct CDR3 sequences, less than 10% seen once. The chain couples TRBV20-1 to TRBJ1-1; D ambiguous. This specimen was PBMCs from blood, taken 23 to 25 months after vaccination. This TCR came from a man between 50 and 70 years old who received an inactivated influenza vaccine. Written as DNA, the CDR3 is TGCAGTGCCAAAGTCGCTGGGTTGGGGACTGAAGCTTTCTTT. It translates to CSAKVAGLGTEAFF.